This TCR beta chain was profiled in a study of T cells in women clearing cervical HPV infection. On the study more broadly: Control women cleared a single incident HPV16 infection within 12 months. Controls gave blood once infection was undetectable; cases at lesion identification.

Study outcomes and limitations: Richness plus V gene abundances separated cases from controls with AUC approximately 0.78. Controls had more TRBV6-7 (0.16%) than cases (around 0.11%).

As to this clone: Its specificity is unknown. The read terminates 3 residues before the CDR3 end, so the remaining end is supplied by the germline J gene.

Clones were sequenced by immunoSEQ multiplex PCR, and TCRdb holds only the in-frame ones, with some missing. The sample shows about 25,000 clones, and around 7.2% sits with its ten largest clones. The CDR3 sequence is 16 residues long. This chain links TRBV23-1 with TRBJ2-3; D may be TRBD1 (5 bases). Being an ORF, TRBV23-1 has a function that is uncertain. This sequence was found in a woman between 18 and 69 years old with a cervical HPV16 infection that either progressed to CIN3+ or cleared (not recorded which). The sample consisted of blood buffy coat. CDR3 in amino acids: CASSQSTQGWGQPQYF. The sequenced part of the CDR3 DNA is TGCGCCAGCAGTCAATCCACTCAGGGCTGGGGTCAGCCG.